This T cell receptor beta chain was identified in a study of blood T cell repertoires in COVID-19. The CDR3 is 15 amino acids. V dropped 1 base and J dropped 2 bases, with 12 bases sitting between them. CDR1 is SGHRS, CDR2 YFSETQ, per germline. Repertoires were generated with immunoSEQ multiplex PCR, while TCRdb's copy carries only in-frame clones and drops some. The data show about 74,000 clones, 84% seen once. The specimen sequenced was peripheral blood. The receptor's source is a man aged 65 to 85 with acute or convalescent COVID-19. The J gene is TRBJ1-2, the V gene TRBV5-1; D may be TRBD1 (5 bases). Written as DNA, the CDR3 is TGCGCCAGCAGCTTGCGACAGTCTGAGAACTATGGCTACACCTTC. Its protein is CASSLRQSENYGYTF.